The clone carrying this T cell receptor (beta chain) was observed a few times. What it binds is not known. Next came a second PCR, run for 7 to 11 cycles, which used a sample-barcoded 5' primer along with a J-beta primer mix. Tags on each cDNA molecule came from a template-switch adaptor with 12 random nucleotides. Every sample returned 2.5 million or more CDR3-containing paired-end reads. A single record per CDR3 protein comes from TCRdb applying MiXCR to the 5' RACE reads. The data show over a million distinct CDR3 sequences, roughly 45% seen once. This record belongs to a study of blood T cells in healthy people across ages. V lost 6 bases to trimming and J lost 5 bases; unmatched junction nucleotides: 14. The CDR3 runs 17 residues. The donors, aged roughly 6 to 90, were healthy Caucasians from Russia. Study-level results: Fewer expanded clones and more diversity marked long-lived versus aged donors.

This rearrangement joins TRBV12-3 or TRBV12-4 to TRBJ2-4; 9 positions match TRBD1. Source material: blood. This receptor was taken from a woman aged 55-70 years in good health. CDR3 protein: CASRPGQGIGAENIQYF. As DNA, the CDR3 is TGTGCCAGCAGGCCGGGACAGGGAATCGGGGCAGAAAACATTCAGTACTTC.